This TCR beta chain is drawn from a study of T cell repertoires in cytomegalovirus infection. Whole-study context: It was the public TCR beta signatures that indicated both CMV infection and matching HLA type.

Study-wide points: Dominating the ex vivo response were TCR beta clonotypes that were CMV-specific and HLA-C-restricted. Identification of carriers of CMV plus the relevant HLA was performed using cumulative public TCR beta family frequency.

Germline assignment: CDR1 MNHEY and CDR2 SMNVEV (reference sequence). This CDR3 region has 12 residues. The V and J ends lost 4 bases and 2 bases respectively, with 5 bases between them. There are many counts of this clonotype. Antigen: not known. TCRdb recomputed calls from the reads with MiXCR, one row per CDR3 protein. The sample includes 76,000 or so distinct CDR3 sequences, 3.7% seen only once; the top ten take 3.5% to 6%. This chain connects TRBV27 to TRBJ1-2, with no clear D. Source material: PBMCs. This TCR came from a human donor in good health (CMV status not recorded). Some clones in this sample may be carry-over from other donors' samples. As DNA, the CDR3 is TGTGCCAGCAGTTCCCGAAACTATGGCTACACCTTC. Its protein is CASSSRNYGYTF.